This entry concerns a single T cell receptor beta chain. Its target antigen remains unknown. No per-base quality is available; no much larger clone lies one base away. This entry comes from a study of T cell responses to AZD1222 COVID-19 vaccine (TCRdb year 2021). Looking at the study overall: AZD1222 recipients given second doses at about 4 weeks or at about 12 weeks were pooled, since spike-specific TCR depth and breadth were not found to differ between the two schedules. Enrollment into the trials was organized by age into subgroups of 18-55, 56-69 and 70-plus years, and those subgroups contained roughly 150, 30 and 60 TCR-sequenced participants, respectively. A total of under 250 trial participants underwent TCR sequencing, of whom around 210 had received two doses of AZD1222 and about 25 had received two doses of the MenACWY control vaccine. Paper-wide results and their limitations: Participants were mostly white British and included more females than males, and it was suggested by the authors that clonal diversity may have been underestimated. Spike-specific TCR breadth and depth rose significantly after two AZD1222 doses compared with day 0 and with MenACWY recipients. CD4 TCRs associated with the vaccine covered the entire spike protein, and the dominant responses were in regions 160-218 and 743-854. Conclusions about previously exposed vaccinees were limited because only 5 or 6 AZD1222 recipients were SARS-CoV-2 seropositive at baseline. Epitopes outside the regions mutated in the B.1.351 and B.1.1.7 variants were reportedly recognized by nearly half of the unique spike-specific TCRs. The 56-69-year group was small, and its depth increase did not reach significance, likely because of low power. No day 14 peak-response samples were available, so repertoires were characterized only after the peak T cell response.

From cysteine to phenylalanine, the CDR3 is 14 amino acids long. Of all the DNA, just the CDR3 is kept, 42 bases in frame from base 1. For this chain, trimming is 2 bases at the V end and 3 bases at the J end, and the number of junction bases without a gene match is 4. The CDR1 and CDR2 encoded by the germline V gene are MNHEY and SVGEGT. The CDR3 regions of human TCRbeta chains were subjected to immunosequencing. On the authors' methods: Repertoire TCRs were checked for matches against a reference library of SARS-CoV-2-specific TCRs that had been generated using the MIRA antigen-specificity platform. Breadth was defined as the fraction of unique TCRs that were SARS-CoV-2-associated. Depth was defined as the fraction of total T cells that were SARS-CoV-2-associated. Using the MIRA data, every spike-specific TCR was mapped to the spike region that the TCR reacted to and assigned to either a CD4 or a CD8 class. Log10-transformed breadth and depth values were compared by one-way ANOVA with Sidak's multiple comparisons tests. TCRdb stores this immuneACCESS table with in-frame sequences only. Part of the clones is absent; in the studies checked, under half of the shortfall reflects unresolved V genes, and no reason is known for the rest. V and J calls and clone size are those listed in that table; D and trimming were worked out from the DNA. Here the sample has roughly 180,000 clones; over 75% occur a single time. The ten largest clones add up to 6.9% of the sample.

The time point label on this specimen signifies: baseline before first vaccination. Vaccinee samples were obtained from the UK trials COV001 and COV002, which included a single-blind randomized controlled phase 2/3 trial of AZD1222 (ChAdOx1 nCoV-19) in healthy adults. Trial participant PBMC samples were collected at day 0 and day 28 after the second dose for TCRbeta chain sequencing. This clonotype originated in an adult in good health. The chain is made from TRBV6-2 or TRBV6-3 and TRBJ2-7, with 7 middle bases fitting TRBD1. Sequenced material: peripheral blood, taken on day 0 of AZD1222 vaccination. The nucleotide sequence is TGTGCCAGCAGTTACAGGGACAGTAGCTACGAGCAGTACTTC. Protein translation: CASSYRDSSYEQYF.